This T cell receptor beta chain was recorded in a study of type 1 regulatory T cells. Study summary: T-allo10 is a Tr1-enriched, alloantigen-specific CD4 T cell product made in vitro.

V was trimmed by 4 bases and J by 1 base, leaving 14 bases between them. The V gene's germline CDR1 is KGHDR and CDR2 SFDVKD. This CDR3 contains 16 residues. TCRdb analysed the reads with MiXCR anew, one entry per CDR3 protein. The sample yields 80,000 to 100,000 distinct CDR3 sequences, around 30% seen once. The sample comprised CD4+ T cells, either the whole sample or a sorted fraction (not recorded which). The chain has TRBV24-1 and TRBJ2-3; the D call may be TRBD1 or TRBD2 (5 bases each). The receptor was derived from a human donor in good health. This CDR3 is CATSDSGTLGTDTQYF. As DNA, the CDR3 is TGTGCCACCAGTGACTCCGGGACCCTCGGCACAGATACGCAGTATTTT.